The rows below give T cell receptor beta chains drawn from one sample of a study of T cells after yellow fever vaccination. TCRdb re-called the 5' RACE reads with MiXCR, one entry per CDR3 protein. The sample has 500,000 to 650,000 distinct CDR3 sequences, approximately 13% seen once. The sequenced sample was PBMCs, obtained on the day of the yellow fever booster vaccination. All receptors derive from a man younger than 40 who received the YFV17D yellow fever vaccine. CDR3s include the opening cysteine and the closing phenylalanine or tryptophan. A D gene is named only where the DNA matches it firmly. Clone sizes are given selectively: once, few, many, or a class where the clone is expanded.

CDR3 protein,CDR3 DNA,J gene,CDR3 length,V gene,clone size,D gene
CASSFLVQEPGELFF,TGTGCCAGCAGCTTTCTAGTGCAAGAGCCCGGGGAGCTGTTTTTT,TRBJ2-2,15,TRBV7-9,-,-
CASRVDSRNQPQHF,TGTGCCAGCAGAGTGGACAGCCGCAATCAGCCCCAGCATTTT,TRBJ1-5,14,TRBV6-1,few,-
CASSFSGEQYF,TGTGCCAGCAGCTTTTCGGGCGAGCAGTACTTC,TRBJ2-7,11,TRBV7-6,many,-
CASSQGTGGAYSPLHF,TGTGCCAGCAGCCAAGGTACAGGGGGCGCGTATTCACCCCTCCACTTT,TRBJ1-6,16,TRBV3-1,-,TRBD1
CASSLAAQRPTDTQYF,TGTGCCAGCAGCTTAGCAGCGCAGCGGCCCACAGATACGCAGTATTTT,TRBJ2-3,16,TRBV7-2,many,-
CSARGGTALDRGYTF,TGCAGTGCTAGGGGAGGGACCGCTCTGGATCGTGGCTACACCTTC,TRBJ1-2,15,TRBV20-1,-,-
CSALTATNEKLFF,TGCAGTGCACTGACAGCAACTAATGAAAAACTGTTTTTT,TRBJ1-4,13,TRBV20-1,-,-
CASSQGQWGNNEQFF,TGTGCCAGCAGCCAAGGCCAATGGGGGAACAATGAGCAGTTCTTC,TRBJ2-1,15,TRBV4-2,few,-
CSATSTLQGVGYTF,TGCAGTGCTACTTCGACCCTACAGGGAGTTGGCTACACCTTC,TRBJ1-2,14,TRBV20-1,few,-
CASSLFTGARYTGELFF,TGTGCCAGCAGCCTTTTTACAGGGGCGAGATACACCGGGGAGCTGTTTTTT,TRBJ2-2,17,TRBV14,-,TRBD1
CASSQEEGTGIEAFF,TGTGCCAGCAGCCAAGAAGAAGGAACAGGGATTGAAGCTTTCTTT,TRBJ1-1,15,TRBV4-2,-,-
CASSVEWEGYNEQFF,TGTGCCAGCAGCGTAGAGTGGGAGGGCTACAATGAGCAGTTCTTC,TRBJ2-1,15,TRBV9,few,TRBD2
CSARGVGSPLHF,TGCAGTGCTAGAGGGGTGGGGTCACCCCTCCACTTT,TRBJ1-6,12,TRBV20-1,few,-
CASSPGRAGGYEQYF,TGTGCCAGCAGCCCGGGGAGAGCGGGAGGATACGAGCAGTACTTC,TRBJ2-7,15,TRBV5-5,-,TRBD2
CASSLRADTEAFF,TGCGCCAGCAGCTTACGAGCCGACACTGAAGCTTTCTTT,TRBJ1-1,13,TRBV5-1,few,-
CASFPGTSGRSTDTQYF,TGTGCCAGCTTCCCCGGGACTAGCGGGAGAAGCACAGATACGCAGTATTTT,TRBJ2-3,17,TRBV6-1,-,TRBD2
CSVGRNSYEQYF,TGCAGCGTTGGGAGGAACTCCTACGAGCAGTACTTC,TRBJ2-7,12,TRBV29-1,-,-
CASSTRSGGAEQFF,TGTGCCAGCAGTACCCGGTCCGGGGGCGCCGAACAGTTCTTC,TRBJ2-1,14,TRBV12-3/TRBV12-4,-,-
CATSRDLVTEAFF,TGTGCCACCAGCAGAGATCTGGTCACTGAAGCTTTCTTT,TRBJ1-1,13,TRBV15,many,-
CASSQEYVSYEQYF,TGCGCCAGCAGCCAAGAATACGTATCCTACGAGCAGTACTTC,TRBJ2-7,14,TRBV4-3,few,-
CASSDGRRETQYF,TGCGCCAGCAGCGATGGACGGCGGGAGACCCAGTACTTC,TRBJ2-5,13,TRBV5-1,few,-
CASSVEGDDTDTQYF,TGTGCCAGCAGCGTTGAGGGGGACGACACAGATACGCAGTATTTT,TRBJ2-3,15,TRBV9,-,-
CTSSLDSGGTQYF,TGCACCAGCAGCCTGGACTCAGGCGGGACCCAGTACTTC,TRBJ2-5,13,TRBV5-1,-,-
CASSSGTSGSGNEQFF,TGTGCCAGCAGTTCCGGGACTAGCGGGAGTGGAAATGAGCAGTTCTTC,TRBJ2-1,16,TRBV12-3/TRBV12-4,few,TRBD2
CASSYSTGGGEQYF,TGTGCCAGCAGTTACTCGACTGGGGGGGGGGAGCAGTACTTC,TRBJ2-7,14,TRBV6-5,-,TRBD2
CASRQEETGGSETQYF,TGTGCCAGCAGACAAGAAGAGACAGGGGGCTCAGAGACCCAGTACTTC,TRBJ2-5,16,TRBV12-3/TRBV12-4,-,TRBD1
CASSQDNRGQETQYF,TGTGCCAGCAGCCAAGATAATCGAGGCCAAGAGACCCAGTACTTC,TRBJ2-5,15,TRBV4-2,-,-
CASNRLSGTDTQYF,TGTGCCAGCAATCGTCTTAGCGGCACAGATACGCAGTATTTT,TRBJ2-3,14,TRBV12-3/TRBV12-4,-,-
CSAIPLTSGPSYEQYF,TGCAGTGCTATCCCTCTGACTAGCGGGCCCTCCTACGAGCAGTACTTC,TRBJ2-7,16,TRBV20-1,few,TRBD2
CASSSSLTGELFF,TGTGCCAGCAGCTCGTCCCTAACAGGGGAGCTGTTTTTT,TRBJ2-2,13,TRBV7-8,few,-
CASSSVGRNEKLFF,TGCGCCAGCAGCTCTGTGGGCCGTAATGAAAAACTGTTTTTT,TRBJ1-4,14,TRBV5-1,-,-
CSADRGRETQYF,TGCAGTGCAGACAGGGGGCGGGAGACCCAGTACTTC,TRBJ2-5,12,TRBV20-1,few,TRBD1
CSVMSGRAGEQYF,TGCAGTGTCATGAGCGGGAGGGCGGGGGAGCAGTACTTC,TRBJ2-7,13,TRBV20-1,-,TRBD2
CATDEGAVHEQYF,TGTGCCACAGATGAGGGGGCTGTACACGAGCAGTACTTC,TRBJ2-7,13,TRBV7-9,-,TRBD1
CASSYLGTGGLTYEQYF,TGTGCCAGCAGTTACTTAGGGACAGGGGGGCTGACCTACGAGCAGTACTTC,TRBJ2-7,17,TRBV6-5,-,TRBD1
CASSPLTSGELFF,TGTGCCAGCAGCCCTCTGACCTCCGGGGAGCTGTTTTTT,TRBJ2-2,13,TRBV3-1,-,-
CANLGTGIYTGELFF,TGTGCCAACCTTGGGACAGGGATTTACACCGGGGAGCTGTTTTTT,TRBJ2-2,15,TRBV7-2,many,TRBD1
CASSGNVGGSGGTDTQYF,TGTGCCAGCAGCGGAAACGTCGGCGGGAGCGGGGGCACAGATACGCAGTATTTT,TRBJ2-3,18,TRBV7-6,few,TRBD2
CASTPHGGEQYF,TGTGCCAGCACCCCTCATGGGGGGGAGCAGTACTTC,TRBJ2-7,12,TRBV12-3/TRBV12-4,few,-
CASSFPRYNEQFF,TGTGCCAGCAGCTTCCCCAGGTACAATGAGCAGTTCTTC,TRBJ2-1,13,TRBV7-9,few,-
CASSFTGFAYEQYF,TGTGCCAGCAGCTTCACAGGGTTCGCCTACGAGCAGTACTTC,TRBJ2-7,14,TRBV7-9,many,-
CASSPVSRDTQYF,TGTGCCAGCAGCCCCGTAAGCAGGGATACGCAGTATTTT,TRBJ2-3,13,TRBV11-2,few,-
CASSTSTSFNEQFF,TGTGCCAGCAGCACCTCAACTAGTTTCAATGAGCAGTTCTTC,TRBJ2-1,14,TRBV7-9,-,-
CAWSGIAGGKYNEQFF,TGTGCCTGGAGTGGTATCGCGGGAGGTAAATACAATGAGCAGTTCTTC,TRBJ2-1,16,TRBV30,many,TRBD2
CAWNSGTGDNEQFF,TGTGCCTGGAATAGCGGAACCGGAGACAATGAGCAGTTCTTC,TRBJ2-1,14,TRBV30,few,-
CATSSWGREQYF,TGTGCCACCAGTTCTTGGGGCCGCGAGCAGTACTTC,TRBJ2-7,12,TRBV24-1,-,-
CASSPAPGDYEQYF,TGTGCCAGCAGCCCCGCCCCAGGAGACTACGAGCAGTACTTC,TRBJ2-7,14,TRBV7-6,few,-